A selection of T cell receptor beta chains follows, all from one sample in a study of CD8 T cells in ankylosing spondylitis. TCRdb re-called the 5' RACE reads with MiXCR, one entry per CDR3 protein. There are some 38,000 distinct CDR3 sequences in the sample; approximately 3% occur only once, and approximately 3% lies in the top ten. The material sequenced was blood, either unsorted or a sorted T cell fraction (not recorded which). The receptors come from a male donor with ankylosing spondylitis or in good health (not recorded which). The CDR3 runs from the conserved cysteine through the conserved F or W. The order of the fields is CDR3 protein, clone size, V gene, J gene. The size of a clone is reported for some rows only, either as once, few or many, or as a class for expanded clones.

CASIRQASNQPQHF	many	TRBV19	TRBJ1-5
CASSAGTNPETQYF	many	TRBV9	TRBJ2-5
CASSKTSKPRQGANSGYTF	many	TRBV9	TRBJ1-2
CASSAAGTSGTYNEQFF	many	TRBV9	TRBJ2-1
CASSASAGGETQYF	many	TRBV9	TRBJ2-5
CASSEHGTSSPGELFF	many	TRBV9	TRBJ2-2
CASSVARTPKGSGANVLTF	many	TRBV9	TRBJ2-6
CASSVSSGITDTQYF	many	TRBV9	TRBJ2-3
CASSARQGTNEKLFF	many	TRBV9	TRBJ1-4
CASSAGVSPLHF	many	TRBV9	TRBJ1-6
CASSPEGLNTEAFF	NA	TRBV9	TRBJ1-1
CASSPGLAGRTGELFF	NA	TRBV9	TRBJ2-2